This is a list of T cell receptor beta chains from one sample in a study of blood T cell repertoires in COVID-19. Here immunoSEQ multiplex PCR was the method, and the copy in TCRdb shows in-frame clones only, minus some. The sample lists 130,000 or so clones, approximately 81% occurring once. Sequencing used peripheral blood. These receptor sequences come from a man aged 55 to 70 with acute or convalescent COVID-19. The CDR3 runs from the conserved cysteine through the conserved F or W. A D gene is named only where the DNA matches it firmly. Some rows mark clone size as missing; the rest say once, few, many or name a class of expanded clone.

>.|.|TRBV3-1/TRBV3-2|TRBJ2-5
CASSQDRARGMRETQYF
TGTGCCAGCAGCCAAGATAGGGCAAGGGGGATGAGGGAGACCCAGTACTTC
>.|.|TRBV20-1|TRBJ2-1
CSAREPREQFF
TGCAGTGCTAGAGAACCCAGAGAGCAGTTCTTC
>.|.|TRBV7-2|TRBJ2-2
CASSLAFRAGGELFF
TGTGCCAGCAGCTTAGCGTTTAGGGCGGGCGGGGAGCTGTTTTTT
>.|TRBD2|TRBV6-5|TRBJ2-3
CASSYLTSGRDTQYF
TGTGCCAGCAGTTACCTTACTAGCGGGAGAGATACGCAGTATTTT
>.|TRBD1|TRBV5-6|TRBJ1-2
CASSPTGGGYGYTF
TGTGCCAGCAGCCCCACAGGGGGCGGCTATGGCTACACCTTC
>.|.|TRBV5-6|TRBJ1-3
CASSSTGAGNTIYF
TGTGCCAGCAGCTCGACAGGAGCTGGAAACACCATATATTTT
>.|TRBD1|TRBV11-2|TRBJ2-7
CASSSTGGEESYEQYF
TGTGCCAGCAGCTCGACAGGGGGCGAGGAAAGCTACGAGCAGTACTTC
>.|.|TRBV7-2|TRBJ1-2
CASSLGGQWDGYTF
TGTGCCAGCAGCTTAGGGGGGCAGTGGGATGGCTACACCTTC
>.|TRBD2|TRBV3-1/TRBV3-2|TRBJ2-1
CASSIAGPYNEQFF
TGTGCCAGCAGCATAGCGGGACCTTACAATGAGCAGTTCTTC
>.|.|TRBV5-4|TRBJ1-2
CASSAGQEKGYTF
TGTGCCAGCAGCGCGGGGCAGGAAAAAGGCTACACCTTC
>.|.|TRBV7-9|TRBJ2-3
CASSLASGSTDTQYF
TGTGCCAGCAGCTTAGCAAGCGGTAGCACAGATACGCAGTATTTT
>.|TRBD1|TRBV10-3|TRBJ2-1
CAITTGTGDYNEQFF
TGTGCCATCACCACCGGGACAGGAGATTACAATGAGCAGTTCTTC
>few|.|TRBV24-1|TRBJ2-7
CATPGHYYEQYF
TGTGCCACCCCCGGTCATTACTACGAGCAGTACTTC
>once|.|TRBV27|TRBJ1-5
CASSLGEEGQPQHF
TGTGCCAGCAGTTTAGGTGAGGAGGGTCAGCCCCAGCATTTT
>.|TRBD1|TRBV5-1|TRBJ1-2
CASSSGQKYGYTF
TGCGCCAGCAGCTCGGGACAGAAATATGGCTACACCTTC
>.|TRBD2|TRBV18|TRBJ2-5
CASSPWGGAKETQYF
TGTGCCAGCTCACCCTGGGGAGGGGCGAAAGAGACCCAGTACTTC
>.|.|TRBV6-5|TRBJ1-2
CASRSTVLYGYTF
TGTGCCAGCAGGAGTACAGTTCTCTATGGCTACACCTTC
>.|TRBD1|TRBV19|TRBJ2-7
CASRTPGTGGYEQYF
TGTGCCAGTAGAACTCCCGGGACAGGGGGATACGAGCAGTACTTC
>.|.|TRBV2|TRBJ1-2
CASSELNYGYTF
TGTGCCAGCAGCGAGCTTAACTATGGCTACACCTTC
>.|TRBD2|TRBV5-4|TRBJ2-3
CASKEAGDTDTQYF
TGTGCCAGCAAGGAAGCGGGGGACACAGATACGCAGTATTTT
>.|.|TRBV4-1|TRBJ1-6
CASSQAVVGGNSPLHF
TGCGCCAGCAGCCAGGCGGTTGTTGGTGGTAATTCACCCCTCCACTTT
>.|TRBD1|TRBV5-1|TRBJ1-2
CASSSTGNYGYTF
TGCGCCAGCAGCTCGACAGGGAACTATGGCTACACCTTC
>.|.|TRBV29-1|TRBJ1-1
CSTVGQTNTEAFF
TGCAGCACTGTCGGACAGACGAACACTGAAGCTTTCTTT
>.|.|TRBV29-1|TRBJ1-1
CSVELTVMNTEAFF
TGCAGCGTTGAGCTGACAGTAATGAACACTGAAGCTTTCTTT
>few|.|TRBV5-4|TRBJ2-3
CASSSRDTQYF
TGTGCCAGCAGCTCCAGAGATACGCAGTATTTT
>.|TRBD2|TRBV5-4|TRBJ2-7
CASSPGTSVVEQYF
TGTGCCAGCAGCCCGGGGACTAGCGTAGTCGAGCAGTACTTC
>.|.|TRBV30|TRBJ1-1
CAWKVAGGTKAFF
TGTGCCTGGAAGGTAGCGGGGGGGACGAAAGCTTTCTTT
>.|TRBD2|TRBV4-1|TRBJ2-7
CASSQEVGLAGYEQYF
TGCGCCAGCAGCCAAGAAGTCGGGCTAGCGGGGTACGAGCAGTACTTC
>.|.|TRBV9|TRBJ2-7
CASSVGGTGSYEQYF
TGTGCCAGCAGCGTAGGAGGAACCGGTAGCTACGAGCAGTACTTC
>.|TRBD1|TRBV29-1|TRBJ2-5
CSVAPRDRWLGETQYF
TGCAGCGTTGCGCCCCGGGACAGGTGGTTGGGTGAGACCCAGTACTTC
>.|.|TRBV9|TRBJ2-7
CASSVGDTYEQYF
TGTGCCAGCAGCGTCGGGGACACCTACGAGCAGTACTTC
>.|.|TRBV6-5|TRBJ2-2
CASVETGELFF
TGTGCCAGCGTAGAAACCGGGGAGCTGTTTTTT
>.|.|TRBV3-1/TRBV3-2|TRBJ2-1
CASSQGGAGVYNEQFF
TGTGCCAGCAGCCAAGGGGGGGCGGGAGTTTACAATGAGCAGTTCTTC
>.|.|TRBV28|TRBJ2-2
CASSLLTGGTGELFF
TGTGCCAGCAGTTTATTGACAGGCGGAACCGGGGAGCTGTTTTTT
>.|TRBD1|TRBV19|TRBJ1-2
CASSNLGDSPNYGYTF
TGTGCCAGTAGTAACTTGGGGGACAGCCCGAACTATGGCTACACCTTC
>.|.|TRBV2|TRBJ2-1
CASRWSSYNEQFF
TGTGCCAGCAGATGGAGTTCCTACAATGAGCAGTTCTTC
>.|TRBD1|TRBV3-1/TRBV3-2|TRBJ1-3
CASSQGTGGASGNTIYF
TGTGCCAGCAGCCAAGGGACAGGGGGTGCCTCTGGAAACACCATATATTTT
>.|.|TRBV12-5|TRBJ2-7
CASGPSSGLEQYF
TGTGCTAGTGGGCCCTCCTCAGGGCTCGAGCAGTACTTC
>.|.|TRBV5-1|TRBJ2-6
CASSLTAFSGANVLTF
TGCGCCAGCAGCTTAACAGCTTTCTCTGGGGCCAACGTCCTGACTTTC
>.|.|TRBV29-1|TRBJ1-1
CSVEESSLGPLAFF
TGCAGCGTTGAAGAGTCTTCGTTGGGCCCGTTGGCTTTCTTT
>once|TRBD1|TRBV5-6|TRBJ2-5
CASNYEAGTGRYRETQYF
TGTGCCAGCAATTACGAAGCCGGGACAGGGAGGTATCGGGAGACCCAGTACTTC
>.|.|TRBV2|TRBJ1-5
CASRQGIQQPQHF
TGTGCCAGCAGACAGGGAATACAGCAGCCCCAGCATTTT
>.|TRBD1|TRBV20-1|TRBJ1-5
CSASRTGVDQPQHF
TGCAGTGCTAGTCGGACAGGGGTTGATCAGCCCCAGCATTTT
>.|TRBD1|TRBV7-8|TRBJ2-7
CASSPDRVVVGQYF
TGTGCCAGCAGCCCCGACAGGGTGGTAGTCGGGCAGTACTTC
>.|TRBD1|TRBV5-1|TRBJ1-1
CASSLPSGTGEAFF
TGCGCCAGCAGCCTTCCGTCCGGGACAGGTGAAGCTTTCTTT
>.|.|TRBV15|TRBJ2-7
CATSRGGTGSEQYF
TGTGCCACCAGCAGAGGAGGAACCGGGAGCGAGCAGTACTTC
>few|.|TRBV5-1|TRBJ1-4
CASSWGGGGSNEKLFF
TGCGCCAGCAGCTGGGGAGGTGGGGGTTCTAATGAAAAACTGTTTTTT
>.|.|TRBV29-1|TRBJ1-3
CSARVAGNTIYF
TGCAGCGCTCGGGTGGCTGGAAACACCATATATTTT
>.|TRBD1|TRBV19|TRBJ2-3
CASSIRQGLTDTQYF
TGTGCCAGTAGTATAAGACAGGGTCTCACAGATACGCAGTATTTT
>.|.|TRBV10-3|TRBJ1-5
CAISDTVRNQPQHF
TGTGCCATCAGTGATACAGTTCGCAATCAGCCCCAGCATTTT